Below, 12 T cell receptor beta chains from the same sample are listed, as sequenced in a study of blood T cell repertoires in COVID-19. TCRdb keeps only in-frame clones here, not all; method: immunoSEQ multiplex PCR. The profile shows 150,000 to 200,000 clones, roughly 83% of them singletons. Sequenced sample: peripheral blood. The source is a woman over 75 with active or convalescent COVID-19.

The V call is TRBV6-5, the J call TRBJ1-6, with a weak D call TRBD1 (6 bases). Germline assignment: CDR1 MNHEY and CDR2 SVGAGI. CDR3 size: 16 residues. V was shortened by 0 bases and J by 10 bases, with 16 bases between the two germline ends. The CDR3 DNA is TGTGCCAGCAGTTACTCGAGGACAGCCCCGGGGTCACCCCTCCACTTT. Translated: CASSYSRTAPGSPLHF.

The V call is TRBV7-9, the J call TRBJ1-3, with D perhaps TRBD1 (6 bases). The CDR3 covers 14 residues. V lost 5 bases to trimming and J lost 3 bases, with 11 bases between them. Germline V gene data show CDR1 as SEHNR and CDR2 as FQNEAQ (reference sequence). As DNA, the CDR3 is TGTGCCAGCAGCCCGGCAGGGGTTGGAAACACCATATATTTT. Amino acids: CASSPAGVGNTIYF.

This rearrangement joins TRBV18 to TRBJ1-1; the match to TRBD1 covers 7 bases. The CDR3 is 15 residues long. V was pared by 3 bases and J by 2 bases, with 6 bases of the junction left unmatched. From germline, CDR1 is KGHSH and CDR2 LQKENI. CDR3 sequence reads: CASSPGGGGNTEAFF. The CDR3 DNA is TGTGCCAGCTCACCCGGAGGGGGCGGAAACACTGAAGCTTTCTTT.

CDR3 DNA: TGTGCCAGCAGCCTTCACAGTGGACAGGGGAGCACCATATATTTT. Translation gives CASSLHSGQGSTIYF. The chain couples TRBV5-4 to TRBJ1-3; 9 bases match TRBD1. CDR1 is SGHNT, CDR2 YYREEE, per germline (reference sequence). The CDR3 is 15 residues long. J lost 9 bases, V lost 4 bases, and 11 bases had no gene match.

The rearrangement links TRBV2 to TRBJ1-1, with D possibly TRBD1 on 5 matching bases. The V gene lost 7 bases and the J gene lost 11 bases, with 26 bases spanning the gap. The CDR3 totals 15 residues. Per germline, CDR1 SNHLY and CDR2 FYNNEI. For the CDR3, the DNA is TGTGCCAGCATTGGGCCGGGAGTCTTGGGGCTCGGGGCTTTCTTT. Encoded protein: CASIGPGVLGLGAFF.

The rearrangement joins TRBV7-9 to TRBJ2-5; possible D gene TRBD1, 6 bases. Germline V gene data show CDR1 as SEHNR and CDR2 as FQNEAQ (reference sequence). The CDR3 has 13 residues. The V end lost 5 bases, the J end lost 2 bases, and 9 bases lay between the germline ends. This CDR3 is CASSPGVQETQYF. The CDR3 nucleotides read TGTGCCAGCAGCCCAGGGGTTCAAGAGACCCAGTACTTC.

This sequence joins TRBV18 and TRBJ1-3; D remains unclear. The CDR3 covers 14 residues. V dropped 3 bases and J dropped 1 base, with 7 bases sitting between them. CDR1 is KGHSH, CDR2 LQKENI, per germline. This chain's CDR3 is CASSPEQSGNTIYF. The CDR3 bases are TGTGCCAGCTCACCCGAACAGTCTGGAAACACCATATATTTT.

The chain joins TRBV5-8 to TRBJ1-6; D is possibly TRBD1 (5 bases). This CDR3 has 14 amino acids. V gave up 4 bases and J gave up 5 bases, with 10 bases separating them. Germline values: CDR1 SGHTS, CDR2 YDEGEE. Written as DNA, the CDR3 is TGTGCCAGCAGCCTGGGGCAGAATAATTCACCCCTCCACTTT. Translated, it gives CASSLGQNNSPLHF.

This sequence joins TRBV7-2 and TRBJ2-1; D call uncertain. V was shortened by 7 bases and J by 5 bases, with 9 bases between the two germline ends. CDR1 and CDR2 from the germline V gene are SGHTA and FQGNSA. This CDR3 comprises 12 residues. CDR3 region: CASNFPNNEQFF. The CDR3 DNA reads TGTGCCAGCAACTTCCCAAACAATGAGCAGTTCTTC.

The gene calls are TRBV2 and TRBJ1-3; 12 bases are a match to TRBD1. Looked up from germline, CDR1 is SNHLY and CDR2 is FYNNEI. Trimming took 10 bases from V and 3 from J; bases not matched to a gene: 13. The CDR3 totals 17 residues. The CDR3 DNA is TGTGCCACCCTGGCCGGGACAGGGGGCTTGCATGGAAACACCATATATTTT. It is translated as CATLAGTGGLHGNTIYF. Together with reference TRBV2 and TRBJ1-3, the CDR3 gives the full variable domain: EPEVTQTPSHQVTQMGQEVILRCVPISNHLYFYWYRQILGQKVEFLVSFYNNEISEKSEIFDDQFSVERPDGSNFTLKIRSTKLEDSAMYFCATLAGTGGLHGNTIYFGEGSWLTVV.

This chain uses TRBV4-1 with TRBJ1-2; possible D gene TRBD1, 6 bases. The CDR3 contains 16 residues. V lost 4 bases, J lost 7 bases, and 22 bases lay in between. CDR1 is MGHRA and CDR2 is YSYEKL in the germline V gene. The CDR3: CASSRGGGGQAGGYTF. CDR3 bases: TGCGCCAGCAGCCGAGGGGGTGGGGGCCAAGCCGGTGGCTACACCTTC.

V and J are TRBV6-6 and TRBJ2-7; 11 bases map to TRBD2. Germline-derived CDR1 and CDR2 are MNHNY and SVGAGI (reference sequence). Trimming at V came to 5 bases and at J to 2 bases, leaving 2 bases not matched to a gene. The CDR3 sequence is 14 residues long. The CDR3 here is CASSRLAGPYEQYF. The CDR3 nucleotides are TGTGCCAGCAGTAGACTAGCGGGGCCCTACGAGCAGTACTTC.